The entry that follows covers one T cell receptor beta chain sequence. The target antigen is unknown. The data originate from a study of T cell responses to AZD1222 COVID-19 vaccine. General study points: Regions 160-218 and 743-854 held dominance among vaccine-associated CD4 TCRs, which spanned spike.

Profiled with immunoSEQ multiplex PCR; TCRdb holds only in-frame clones, not every one. The sample includes some 96,000 clones, roughly 91% of them seen just once. The ends were cut back, 6 bases at V and 4 bases at J, with 10 bases in the middle. Per germline, CDR1 SNHLY and CDR2 FYNNEI. CDR3 length: 14 amino acids. The sequence was collected from an adult in good health. This chain uses TRBV2 with TRBJ1-6; maybe TRBD1 (5 bases). Sequencing was performed on peripheral blood, taken on day 0 of AZD1222 vaccination. The CDR3 DNA reads as TGTGCCAGCAGGCGGGGGGGGTATAATTCACCCCTCCACTTT. Residues: CASRRGGYNSPLHF. The whole variable domain, remainder taken from reference TRBV2 and TRBJ1-6, is EPEVTQTPSHQVTQMGQEVILRCVPISNHLYFYWYRQILGQKVEFLVSFYNNEISEKSEIFDDQFSVERPDGSNFTLKIRSTKLEDSAMYFCASRRGGYNSPLHFGNGTRLTVT.